This T cell receptor beta chain was retrieved from a study of T cell clonotyping in hematopoietic cell transplantation. The study, taken as a whole, reports: Recipient TCR diversity dropped after transplant; expanded clonotypes rose from day 30 to 180. Broader posttransplant TCR repertoire diversity was predicted by graft donor and pretransplant recipient Inverse Simpson Index values.

Trimming took off 2 bases at V and 7 bases at J, with 15 bases between the two ends. In germline, CDR1 is MNHNS, CDR2 SASEGT. The CDR3 totals 15 residues. The sample holds a few counts of this clone. Its antigen remains unknown. Some clones are missing from TCRdb's copy, which holds only in-frame ones; the method was immunoSEQ multiplex PCR. Of approximately 20,000 clones listed, 70% to 85% are singletons. Sequenced: peripheral blood mononuclear cells. The TCR was taken from a man aged 60 to 69 in good health. Some clones in this sample may be carry-over from other donors' samples. This chain uses TRBV6-1 with TRBJ1-5; tentatively, D is TRBD1 (5 bases). The CDR3 sequence is CASSEQGYRSQPQHF. The DNA of the CDR3 is TGTGCCAGCAGTGAACAGGGTTACCGTTCCCAGCCCCAGCATTTT.